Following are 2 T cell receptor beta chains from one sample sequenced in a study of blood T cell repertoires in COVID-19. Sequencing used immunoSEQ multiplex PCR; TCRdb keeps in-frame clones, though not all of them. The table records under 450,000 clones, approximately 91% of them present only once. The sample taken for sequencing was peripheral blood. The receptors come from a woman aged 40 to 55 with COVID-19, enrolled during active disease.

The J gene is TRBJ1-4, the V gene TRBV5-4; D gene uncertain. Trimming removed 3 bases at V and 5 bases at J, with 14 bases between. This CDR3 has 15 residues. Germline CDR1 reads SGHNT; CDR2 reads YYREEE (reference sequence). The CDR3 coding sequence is TGTGCCAGCAGCTCCGCGGGGAGCTACAATGAAAAACTGTTTTTT. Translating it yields CASSSAGSYNEKLFF.

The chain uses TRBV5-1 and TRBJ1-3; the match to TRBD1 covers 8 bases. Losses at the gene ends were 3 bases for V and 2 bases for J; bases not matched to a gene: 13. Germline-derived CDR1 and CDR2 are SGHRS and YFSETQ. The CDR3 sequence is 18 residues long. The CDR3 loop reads CASSYSGTGGSTGNTIYF. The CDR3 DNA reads TGCGCCAGCAGCTATTCCGGGACAGGAGGGAGCACTGGAAACACCATATATTTT.